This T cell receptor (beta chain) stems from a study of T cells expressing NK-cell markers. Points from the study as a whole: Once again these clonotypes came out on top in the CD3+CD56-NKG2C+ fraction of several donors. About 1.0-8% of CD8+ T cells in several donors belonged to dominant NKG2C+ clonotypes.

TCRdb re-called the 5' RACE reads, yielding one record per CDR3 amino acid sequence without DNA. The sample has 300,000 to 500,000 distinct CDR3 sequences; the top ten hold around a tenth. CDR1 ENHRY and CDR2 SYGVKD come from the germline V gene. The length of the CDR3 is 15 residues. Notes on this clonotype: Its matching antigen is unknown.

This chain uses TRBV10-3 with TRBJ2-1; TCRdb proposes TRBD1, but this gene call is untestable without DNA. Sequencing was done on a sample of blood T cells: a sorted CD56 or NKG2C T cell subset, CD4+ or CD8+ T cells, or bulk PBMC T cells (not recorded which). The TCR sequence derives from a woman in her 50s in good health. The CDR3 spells CAITRTEFSYNEQFF.